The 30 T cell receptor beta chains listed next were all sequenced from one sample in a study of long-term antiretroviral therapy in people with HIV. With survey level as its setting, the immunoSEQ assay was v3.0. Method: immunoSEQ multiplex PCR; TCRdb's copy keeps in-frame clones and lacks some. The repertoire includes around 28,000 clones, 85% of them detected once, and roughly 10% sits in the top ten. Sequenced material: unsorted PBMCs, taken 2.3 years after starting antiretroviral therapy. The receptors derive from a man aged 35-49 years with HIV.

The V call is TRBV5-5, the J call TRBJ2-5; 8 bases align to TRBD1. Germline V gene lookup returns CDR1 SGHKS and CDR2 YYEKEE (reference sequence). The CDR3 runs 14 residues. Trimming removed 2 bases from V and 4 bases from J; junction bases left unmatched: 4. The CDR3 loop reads CASSFPGGGETQYF. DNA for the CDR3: TGTGCCAGCAGCTTCCCAGGGGGCGGAGAGACCCAGTACTTC.

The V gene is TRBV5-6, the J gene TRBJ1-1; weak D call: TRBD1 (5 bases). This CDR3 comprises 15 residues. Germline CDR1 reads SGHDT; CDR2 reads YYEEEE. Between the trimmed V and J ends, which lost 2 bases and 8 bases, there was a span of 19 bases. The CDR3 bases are TGTGCCAGCAGCTTCAATCCGGGACTGAGGGGAGAAGCTTTCTTT. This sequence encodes CASSFNPGLRGEAFF.

CDR3 amino acids: CAWSTGTVGNTEAFF. CDR3 DNA: TGTGCCTGGAGTACCGGGACCGTCGGGAACACTGAAGCTTTCTTT. The chain links TRBV30 to TRBJ1-1; possible D gene TRBD1, 5 bases. Trimming cost V 2 bases and J 1 base, with 14 bases left between them. Germline V lookup: CDR1 GTSNPN, CDR2 SVGIG (reference sequence). The CDR3 spans 15 residues.

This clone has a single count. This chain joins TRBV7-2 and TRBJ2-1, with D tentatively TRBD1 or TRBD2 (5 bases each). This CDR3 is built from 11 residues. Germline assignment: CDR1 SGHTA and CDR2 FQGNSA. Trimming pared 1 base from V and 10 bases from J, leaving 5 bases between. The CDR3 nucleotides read TGTGCCAGCAGCTTAGGGGGGGAGCAGTTCTTC. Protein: CASSLGGEQFF.

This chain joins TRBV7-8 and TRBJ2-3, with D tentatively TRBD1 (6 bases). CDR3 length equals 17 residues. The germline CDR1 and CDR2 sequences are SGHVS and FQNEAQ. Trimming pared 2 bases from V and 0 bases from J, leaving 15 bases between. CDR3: CASSLLQGTTSTDTQYF. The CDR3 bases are TGTGCCAGCAGCTTACTTCAGGGGACCACTAGCACAGATACGCAGTATTTT.

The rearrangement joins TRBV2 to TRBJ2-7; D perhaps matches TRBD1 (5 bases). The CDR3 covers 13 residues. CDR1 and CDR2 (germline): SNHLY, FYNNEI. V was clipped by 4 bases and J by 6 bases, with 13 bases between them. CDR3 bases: TGTGCCAGCAGTGTTGGCCCCCAGGGCGAGCAGTACTTC. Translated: CASSVGPQGEQYF. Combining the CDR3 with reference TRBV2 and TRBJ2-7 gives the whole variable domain EPEVTQTPSHQVTQMGQEVILRCVPISNHLYFYWYRQILGQKVEFLVSFYNNEISEKSEIFDDQFSVERPDGSNFTLKIRSTKLEDSAMYFCASSVGPQGEQYFGPGTRLTVT.

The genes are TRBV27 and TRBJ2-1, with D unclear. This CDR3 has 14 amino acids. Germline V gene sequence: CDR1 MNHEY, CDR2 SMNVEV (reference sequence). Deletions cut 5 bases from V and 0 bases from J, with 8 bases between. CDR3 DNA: TGTGCCAGCAGTGAGGAGCTCTCCTACAATGAGCAGTTCTTC. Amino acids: CASSEELSYNEQFF.

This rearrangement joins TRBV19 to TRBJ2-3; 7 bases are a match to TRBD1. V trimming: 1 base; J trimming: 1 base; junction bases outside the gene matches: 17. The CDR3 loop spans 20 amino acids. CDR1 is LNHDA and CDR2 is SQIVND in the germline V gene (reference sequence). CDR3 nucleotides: TGTGCCAGTAGTATAGGGGACAGTATCCGGGTAAAATGGGGCACAGATACGCAGTATTTT. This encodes CASSIGDSIRVKWGTDTQYF.

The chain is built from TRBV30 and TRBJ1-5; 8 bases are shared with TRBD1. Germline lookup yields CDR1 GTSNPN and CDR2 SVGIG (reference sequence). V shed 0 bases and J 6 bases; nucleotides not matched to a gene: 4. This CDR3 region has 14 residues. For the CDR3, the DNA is TGTGCCTGGAGTGTACAGGGGGTTGTTCAGCCCCAGCATTTT. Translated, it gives CAWSVQGVVQPQHF.

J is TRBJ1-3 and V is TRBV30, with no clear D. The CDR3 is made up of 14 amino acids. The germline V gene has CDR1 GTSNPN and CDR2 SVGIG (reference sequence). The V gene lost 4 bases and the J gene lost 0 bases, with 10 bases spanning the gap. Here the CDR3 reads CAWTTGYSGNTIYF. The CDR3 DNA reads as TGTGCCTGGACTACGGGGTACTCTGGAAACACCATATATTTT.

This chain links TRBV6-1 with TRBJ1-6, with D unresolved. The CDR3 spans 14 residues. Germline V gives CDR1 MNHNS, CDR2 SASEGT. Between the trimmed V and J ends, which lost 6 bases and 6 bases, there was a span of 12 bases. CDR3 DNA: TGTGCCAGCAGCGCCCCGTCGTCTAATTCACCCCTCCACTTT. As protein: CASSAPSSNSPLHF.

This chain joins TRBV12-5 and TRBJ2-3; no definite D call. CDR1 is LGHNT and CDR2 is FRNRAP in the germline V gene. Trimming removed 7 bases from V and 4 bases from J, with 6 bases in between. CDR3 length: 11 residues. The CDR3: CASAPADTQYF. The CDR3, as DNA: TGTGCTAGTGCCCCTGCAGATACGCAGTATTTT. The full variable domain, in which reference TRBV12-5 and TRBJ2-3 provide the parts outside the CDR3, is DARVTQTPRHKVTEMGQEVTMRCQPILGHNTVFWYRQTMMQGLELLAYFRNRAPLDDSGMPKDRFSAEMPDATLATLKIQPSEPRDSAVYFCASAPADTQYFGPGTRLTVL.

This chain's CDR3 is CASTLSGKQGSGYTF. For the CDR3, the DNA is TGTGCCAGCACCCTAAGCGGAAAACAGGGGAGTGGCTACACCTTC. The chain employs TRBV6-5 and TRBJ1-2; 7 nucleotides match TRBD1. CDR1 is MNHEY and CDR2 is SVGAGI in the germline V gene. The ends lost 7 bases at V and 7 bases at J; junction bases unmatched: 15. There are 15 residues in the CDR3.

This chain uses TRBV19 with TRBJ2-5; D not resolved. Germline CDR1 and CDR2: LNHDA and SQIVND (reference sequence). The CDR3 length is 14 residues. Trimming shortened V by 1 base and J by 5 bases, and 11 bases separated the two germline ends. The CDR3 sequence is CASSIGANGETQYF. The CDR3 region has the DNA TGTGCCAGTAGTATAGGAGCGAACGGGGAGACCCAGTACTTC.

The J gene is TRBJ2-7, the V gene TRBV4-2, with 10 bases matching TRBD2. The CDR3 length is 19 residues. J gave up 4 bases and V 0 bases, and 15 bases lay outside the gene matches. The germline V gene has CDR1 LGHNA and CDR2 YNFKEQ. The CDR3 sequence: CASSQDGGASGSEMYEQYF. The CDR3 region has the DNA TGTGCCAGCAGCCAAGATGGTGGGGCTAGCGGGAGCGAGATGTACGAGCAGTACTTC.

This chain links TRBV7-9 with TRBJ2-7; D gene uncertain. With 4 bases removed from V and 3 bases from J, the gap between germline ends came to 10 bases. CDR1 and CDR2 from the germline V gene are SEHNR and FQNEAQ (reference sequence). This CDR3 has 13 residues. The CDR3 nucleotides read TGTGCCAGCAGCTCCAGAGGCGGCTACGAGCAGTACTTC. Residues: CASSSRGGYEQYF.

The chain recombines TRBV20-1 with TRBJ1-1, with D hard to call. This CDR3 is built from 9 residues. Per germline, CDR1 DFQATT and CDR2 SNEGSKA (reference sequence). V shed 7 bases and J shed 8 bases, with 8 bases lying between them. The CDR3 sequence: CSDRVEAFF. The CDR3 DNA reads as TGCAGTGATCGCGTCGAAGCTTTCTTT.

The DNA of the CDR3 is TGTGCCAGCATTAGTGGACTGCCAGGAAACACCATATATTTT. Its translation: CASISGLPGNTIYF. The chain is built from TRBV6-5 and TRBJ1-3; no clear D gene. CDR1 is MNHEY, CDR2 SVGAGI, per germline. The CDR3 sequence is 14 residues long. V was clipped by 7 bases and J by 4 bases, with 14 bases between them.

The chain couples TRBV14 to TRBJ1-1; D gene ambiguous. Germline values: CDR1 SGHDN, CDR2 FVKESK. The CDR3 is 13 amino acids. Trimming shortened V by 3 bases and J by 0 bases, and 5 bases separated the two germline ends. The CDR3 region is CASSHLVNTEAFF. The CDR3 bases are TGTGCCAGCAGCCATTTAGTGAACACTGAAGCTTTCTTT.

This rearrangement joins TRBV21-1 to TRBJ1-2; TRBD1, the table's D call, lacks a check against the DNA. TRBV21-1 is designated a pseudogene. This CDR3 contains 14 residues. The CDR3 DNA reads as TGTGCCAGCAGCAAAGCGCGGGGACAGCATGGCTACACCTTC. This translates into CASSKARGQHGYTF.

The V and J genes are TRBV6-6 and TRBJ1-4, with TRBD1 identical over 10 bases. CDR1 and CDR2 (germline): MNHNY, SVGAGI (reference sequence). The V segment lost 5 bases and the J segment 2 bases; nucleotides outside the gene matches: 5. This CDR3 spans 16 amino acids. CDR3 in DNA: TGTGCCAGCAGTCAGGGACAGGGGAGGACTAATGAAAAACTGTTTTTT. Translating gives CASSQGQGRTNEKLFF.

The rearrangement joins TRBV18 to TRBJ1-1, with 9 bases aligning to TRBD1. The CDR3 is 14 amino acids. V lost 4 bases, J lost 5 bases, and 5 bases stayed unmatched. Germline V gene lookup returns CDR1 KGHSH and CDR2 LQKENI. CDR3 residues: CASSLDRGRTEAFF. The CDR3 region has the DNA TGTGCCAGCTCACTCGACAGGGGGAGGACTGAAGCTTTCTTT.

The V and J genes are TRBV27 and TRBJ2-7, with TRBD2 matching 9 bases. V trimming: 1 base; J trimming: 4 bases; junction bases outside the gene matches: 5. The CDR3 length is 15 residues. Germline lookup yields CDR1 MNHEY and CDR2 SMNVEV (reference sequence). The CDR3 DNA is TGTGCCAGCAGTTTATATGCGGGAGGGCCTTACGAGCAGTACTTC. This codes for CASSLYAGGPYEQYF.

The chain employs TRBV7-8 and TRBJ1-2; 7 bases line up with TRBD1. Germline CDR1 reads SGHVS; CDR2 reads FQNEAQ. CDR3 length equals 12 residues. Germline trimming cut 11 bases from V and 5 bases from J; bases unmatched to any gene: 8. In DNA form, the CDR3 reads TGTGCCGTTACGACAGGGTCTTATGGCTACACCTTC. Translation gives CAVTTGSYGYTF.

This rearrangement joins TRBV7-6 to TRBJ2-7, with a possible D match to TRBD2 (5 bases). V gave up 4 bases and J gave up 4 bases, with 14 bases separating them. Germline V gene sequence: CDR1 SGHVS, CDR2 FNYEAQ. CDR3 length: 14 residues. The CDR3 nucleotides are TGTGCCAGCAGCTCCTCCAGTGAGGGATACGAGCAGTACTTC. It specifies CASSSSSEGYEQYF. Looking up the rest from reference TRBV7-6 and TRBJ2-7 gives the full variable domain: GAGVSQSPRYKVTKRGQDVALRCDPISGHVSLYWYRQALGQGPEFLTYFNYEAQQDKSGLPNDRFSAERPEGSISTLTIQRTEQRDSAMYRCASSSSSEGYEQYFGPGTRLTVT.

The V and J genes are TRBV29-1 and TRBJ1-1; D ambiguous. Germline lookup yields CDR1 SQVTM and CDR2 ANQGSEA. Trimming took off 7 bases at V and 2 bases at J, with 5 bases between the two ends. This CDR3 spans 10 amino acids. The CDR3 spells CSGLNTEAFF. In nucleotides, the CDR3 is TGCAGCGGCCTTAACACTGAAGCTTTCTTT.

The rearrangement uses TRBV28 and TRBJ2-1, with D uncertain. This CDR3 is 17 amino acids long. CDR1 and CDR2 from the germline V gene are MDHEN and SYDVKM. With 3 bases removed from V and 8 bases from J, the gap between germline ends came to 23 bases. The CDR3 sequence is CASSFLGQGSGNYEQFF. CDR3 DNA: TGTGCCAGCAGTTTTCTGGGCCAAGGGTCTGGCAATTATGAGCAGTTCTTC.

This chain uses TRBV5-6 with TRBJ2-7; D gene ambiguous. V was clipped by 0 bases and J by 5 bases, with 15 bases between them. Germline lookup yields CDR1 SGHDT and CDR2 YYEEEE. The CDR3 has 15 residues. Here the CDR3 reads CASSLGDLSVHEQYF. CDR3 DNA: TGTGCCAGCAGCTTGGGAGACCTCAGCGTCCACGAGCAGTACTTC.

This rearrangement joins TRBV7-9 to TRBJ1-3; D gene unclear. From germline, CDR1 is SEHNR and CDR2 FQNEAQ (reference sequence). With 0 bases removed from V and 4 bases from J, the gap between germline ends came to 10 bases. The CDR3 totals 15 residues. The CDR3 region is CASSLALRPGNTIYF. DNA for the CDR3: TGTGCCAGCAGCTTAGCGCTCAGACCAGGAAACACCATATATTTT.

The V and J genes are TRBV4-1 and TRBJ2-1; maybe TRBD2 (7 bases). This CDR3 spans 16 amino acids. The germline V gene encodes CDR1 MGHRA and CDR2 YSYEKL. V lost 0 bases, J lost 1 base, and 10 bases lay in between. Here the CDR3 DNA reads TGCGCCAGCAGCCAAGAGGGGGGGGCTTCCTACAATGAGCAGTTCTTC. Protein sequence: CASSQEGGASYNEQFF.